This T cell receptor (beta chain) came from a study of blood T cell repertoires in COVID-19. Study summary: From T cells, B-cell-depleted T cells, or PBMCs came the material, which was cDNA or gDNA.

Source study methods: How many nucleated cells were present was estimated from reference gene primer amplification. Generated by immunoSEQ multiplex PCR, the TCRdb table keeps only in-frame clones and is missing some. V, J and clone size derive from that table, while D and trimming were established from the DNA sequence. Of around 130,000 clones listed, approximately 92% are singletons. The trim removed 4 bases at V and 3 bases at J, leaving 9 bases unmatched. The CDR3 consists of 16 residues. Germline CDR1 is SGHRS and CDR2 is YFSETQ. Sequencing was performed on peripheral blood. The J gene is TRBJ2-3, the V gene TRBV5-1, with 9 bases matching TRBD1. The clonotype was recovered from a man aged 70-80 years with active or convalescent COVID-19. The CDR3 sequence: CASSITGGAVTDTQYF. The CDR3 nucleotides read TGCGCCAGCAGCATTACAGGGGGCGCGGTAACAGATACGCAGTATTTT.